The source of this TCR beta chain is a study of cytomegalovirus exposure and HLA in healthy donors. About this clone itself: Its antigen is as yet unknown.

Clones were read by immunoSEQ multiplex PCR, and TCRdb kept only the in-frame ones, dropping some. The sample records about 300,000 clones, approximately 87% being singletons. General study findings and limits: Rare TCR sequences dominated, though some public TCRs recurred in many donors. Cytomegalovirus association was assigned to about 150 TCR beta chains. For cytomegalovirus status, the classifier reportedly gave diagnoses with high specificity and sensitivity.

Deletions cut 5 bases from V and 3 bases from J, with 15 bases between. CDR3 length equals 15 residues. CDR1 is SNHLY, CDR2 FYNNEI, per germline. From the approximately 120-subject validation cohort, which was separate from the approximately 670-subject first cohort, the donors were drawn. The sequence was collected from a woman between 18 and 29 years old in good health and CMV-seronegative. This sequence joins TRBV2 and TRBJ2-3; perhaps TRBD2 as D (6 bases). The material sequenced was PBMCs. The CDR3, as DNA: TGTGCCAGCAGTCCAGCTGGGGAGGTGACAGATACGCAGTATTTT. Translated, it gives CASSPAGEVTDTQYF. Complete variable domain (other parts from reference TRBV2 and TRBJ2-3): EPEVTQTPSHQVTQMGQEVILRCVPISNHLYFYWYRQILGQKVEFLVSFYNNEISEKSEIFDDQFSVERPDGSNFTLKIRSTKLEDSAMYFCASSPAGEVTDTQYFGPGTRLTVL.